The clone carrying this TCR beta chain came up a few times. The antigen is not known. V dropped 1 base and J dropped 4; count of bases not matched to a gene: 8. The CDR3 is 17 residues long. Germline CDR1 reads SEHNR; CDR2 reads FQNEAQ (reference sequence). The record originates from a study of beta chain features in type 1 diabetes. Sequenced material consisted of expressed TCRB transcripts (all of the isolated RNA was reverse transcribed). Sequenced by immunoSEQ multiplex PCR; TCRdb stores in-frame clones only, minus some. The table lists roughly 50,000 clones, under 50% of them singletons. The authors sorted CD4+ naive, central memory, regulatory and stem cell-like memory cells via CD45RO/CCR7/CD25/CD127/CD95/CD27. The study's findings and limits: PCR might show a preference for shorter templates, equally across patients and controls. Shortening that was moderate but significant affected the TCRB CDR3s of Type 1 diabetes patients in all four CD4+ subsets. Unsettled here was the matter of whether HLA type influences TCRB rearrangement. The naive, central memory and Treg TCRB repertoires looked more alike in patients than they did in healthy donors.

The receptor comes from a man younger than 45 with type 1 diabetes. J is TRBJ2-7 and V is TRBV7-9, with 12 bases identical to TRBD2. Sequencing used Tregs from blood. CDR3 amino acids: CASSLVVTSGSRYEQYF. The CDR3 DNA follows: TGTGCCAGCAGCTTAGTGGTGACTAGCGGGAGTAGGTACGAGCAGTACTTC.